This TCR beta chain was captured in a study of blood T cell repertoires in COVID-19. Study-wide context: Material from acute and convalescent COVID-19 was sourced from the United States, Italy and Spain. From T cells, B-cell-depleted T cells, or PBMCs came the material, which was cDNA or gDNA.

Original methodology: Scientists estimated how many nucleated cells there were by amplifying reference gene primers. The data were produced by immunoSEQ multiplex PCR, yet TCRdb's version contains in-frame clones alone and is incomplete. V and J calls and clone size are those listed in that table; D and trimming were worked out from the DNA. The table has roughly 350,000 clones, 85% to 90% seen once. The sequencing sample was made of peripheral blood. This clonotype was obtained from a woman aged 45-59 years with active or convalescent COVID-19.

In DNA, the CDR3 is TGTGCCAGCAGCCAAGACGGGACACGCTGGGACAATGAGCAGTTCTTC. Translation: CASSQDGTRWDNEQFF. The chain employs TRBV4-2 and TRBJ2-1; possibly TRBD1 for D (6 bases). Germline V CDR1 and CDR2: LGHNA, YNFKEQ. This CDR3 is 16 amino acids long. The V gene lost 0 bases and the J gene lost 5 bases, with 14 bases spanning the gap.